These T cell receptor beta chains were read from a single sample in a study of cytomegalovirus exposure and HLA in healthy donors. Clones were read by immunoSEQ multiplex PCR, and TCRdb kept only the in-frame ones, dropping some. The data show 130,000 or so clones, approximately 89% seen once. The sequencing input was PBMCs. The receptors stem from a woman aged 18-35 years in good health and CMV-seropositive. Each CDR3 is given with its conserved first and last residue. A D gene is named only where the DNA matches it firmly. A clone size is listed for some rows: how often the clone was seen (once, few, many), or a class if it is expanded.

TRBJ2-5 | - | - | TRBV11-2 | CASSLDGLWRETQYF | TGTGCCAGCAGCTTAGACGGGTTGTGGCGAGAGACCCAGTACTTC
TRBJ2-1 | - | TRBD2 | TRBV19 | CASTPWLGTSGLHEQFF | TGTGCCAGTACCCCATGGTTGGGGACTAGCGGGCTCCATGAGCAGTTCTTC
TRBJ2-3 | - | TRBD2 | TRBV6-5 | CASSSAGRGTDTQYF | TGTGCCAGCAGTTCGGCGGGGAGGGGCACAGATACGCAGTATTTT
TRBJ2-7 | - | - | TRBV4-2 | CASSQAGGTYEQYF | TGTGCCAGCAGCCAAGCCGGCGGGACGTACGAGCAGTACTTC
TRBJ1-1 | - | - | TRBV6-5 | CASSPRQGHTEAFF | TGTGCCAGCAGCCCTAGGCAGGGCCACACTGAAGCTTTCTTT
TRBJ2-1 | - | - | TRBV9 | CASSVEDSNYNEQFF | TGTGCCAGCAGCGTAGAGGATAGCAACTACAATGAGCAGTTCTTC
TRBJ2-1 | - | - | TRBV27 | CASSLIDSGYYYYNEQFF | TGTGCCAGCAGTTTGATTGATAGCGGATACTACTACTACAATGAGCAGTTCTTC
TRBJ2-7 | - | TRBD1 | TRBV6-5 | CASRTDRGMPYEQYF | TGTGCCAGCAGGACCGACAGGGGTATGCCCTACGAGCAGTACTTC
TRBJ2-1 | once | - | TRBV5-1 | CASNSGHYNEQFF | TGCGCCAGTAATTCAGGACATTACAATGAGCAGTTCTTC
TRBJ2-7 | - | - | TRBV20-1 | CSARVPGEQYF | TGCAGTGCTAGAGTCCCGGGCGAGCAGTACTTC
TRBJ2-7 | once | TRBD2 | TRBV28 | CASSLTGGAHYEQYF | TGTGCCAGCAGTTTAACGGGGGGGGCCCACTACGAGCAGTACTTC
TRBJ2-7 | - | TRBD1 | TRBV7-9 | CASSGGQGFSYEQYF | TGTGCCAGCAGCGGAGGACAGGGTTTCTCCTACGAGCAGTACTTC
TRBJ2-2 | - | - | TRBV7-9 | CASSLKEGELFF | TGTGCCAGCAGCTTAAAGGAGGGGGAGCTGTTTTTT
TRBJ2-7 | - | TRBD2 | TRBV7-9 | CASSLTGLAGATIWEQYF | TGTGCCAGCAGCTTAACGGGACTAGCGGGGGCTACGATTTGGGAGCAGTACTTC
TRBJ1-1 | few | - | TRBV1 | CTSSQVWQITEAFF | TGCACCAGCAGCCAAGTCTGGCAGATCACTGAAGCTTTCTTT
TRBJ1-3 | - | - | TRBV4-3 | CASSQEGGINSGNTIYF | TGCGCCAGCAGCCAAGAGGGAGGGATTAACTCTGGAAACACCATATATTTT
TRBJ2-3 | - | - | TRBV6-1 | CASSVLTVSTDTQYF | TGTGCCAGCAGTGTATTGACAGTTAGCACAGATACGCAGTATTTT